Listed below are T cell receptor beta chains from one sample, sequenced in a study of blood T cell repertoires in COVID-19. The data were produced by immunoSEQ multiplex PCR, yet TCRdb's version contains in-frame clones alone and is incomplete. The table lists 110,000 to 150,000 clones, 70% to 80% of them singletons. The sequenced material came from peripheral blood. The receptors derive from a woman in her 70s with COVID-19, enrolled during active disease. CDR3s include the opening cysteine and the closing phenylalanine or tryptophan. Fields, in order: V gene, CDR3 protein.

V gene: TRBV2; CDR3 protein: CASSENASNEQFF
V gene: TRBV3-1/TRBV3-2; CDR3 protein: CASSQGGAGTGGGYTF
V gene: TRBV14; CDR3 protein: CASSAQGGANVLTF
V gene: TRBV12-3/TRBV12-4; CDR3 protein: CASTGTGLYEQYF
V gene: TRBV15; CDR3 protein: CATSTDRANSYEQYF
V gene: TRBV5-1; CDR3 protein: CASSPGTISYEQYF
V gene: TRBV2; CDR3 protein: CASQGQGVSWNGYTF
V gene: TRBV5-1; CDR3 protein: CASRLGTGSSYEQYF
V gene: TRBV9; CDR3 protein: CASSDRGVIDTQYF
V gene: TRBV9; CDR3 protein: CASSVDPGSGVNTEAFF
V gene: TRBV4-1; CDR3 protein: CASSQGVTSATYNEQFF
V gene: TRBV7-2; CDR3 protein: CASSLDAVRAQNEQFF
V gene: TRBV29-1; CDR3 protein: CSVARGGYEQYF
V gene: TRBV11-2; CDR3 protein: CASSLDMVLAGGRAYEQYF
V gene: TRBV5-1; CDR3 protein: CASSTESRGTDTQYF
V gene: TRBV7-2; CDR3 protein: CASSPMDRIGELFF
V gene: TRBV6-2/TRBV6-3; CDR3 protein: CASSPQHSFNQPQHF